These 15 T cell receptor beta chains were sequenced from one sample in a study of response to subunit inactivated influenza vaccine. One entry per CDR3 protein, called by TCRdb with MiXCR from the RT-PCR reads. The sample consists of roughly 700,000 distinct CDR3 sequences, 15% to 18% of them appearing once. The material was PBMCs from blood, obtained 11 to 12 days after vaccination. The receptors originated from a man aged 45-60 years who received an inactivated influenza vaccine.

The chain employs TRBV3-1 and TRBJ2-5; possible D gene TRBD2, 6 bases. V lost 4 bases to trimming and J lost 6 bases, with 18 bases between them. The V gene's germline CDR1 is LGHDT and CDR2 YNNKEL (reference sequence). This CDR3 spans 15 amino acids. This CDR3 is CASSPGLLAVQTQYF. The CDR3 nucleotides are TGTGCCAGCAGCCCGGGACTTCTGGCGGTACAGACCCAGTACTTC.

The V call is TRBV10-3, the J call TRBJ1-4; tentative D call: TRBD1 (5 bases). The V gene's germline CDR1 is ENHRY and CDR2 SYGVKD. This CDR3 region has 14 residues. The V end lost 6 bases, the J end lost 8 bases, and 16 bases lay between the germline ends. The CDR3 DNA is TGTGCCATCAGCGCCGGTCTTAAGGGGGAAAAACTGTTTTTT. Amino acid sequence: CAISAGLKGEKLFF.

There are many counts of this clonotype. V usage is TRBV18 and J usage is TRBJ2-5; D uncertain. Trimming took 2 bases from V and 5 from J, leaving 9 bases between them. CDR1 and CDR2 from the germline V gene are KGHSH and LQKENI. The length of the CDR3 is 13 residues. This CDR3 is CASSPTAGETQYF. DNA of the CDR3: TGTGCCAGCTCACCAACAGCCGGGGAGACCCAGTACTTC.

For this clonotype: Possible read error: a much larger clone is one base away. V gene TRBV24-1 combines with J gene TRBJ2-1; a weak D match, TRBD1 (6 bases). Per germline, CDR1 KGHDR and CDR2 SFDVKD. This CDR3 has 13 amino acids. Deletions cut 6 bases from V and 6 bases from J, with 11 bases between. Here the CDR3 DNA reads TGTGCCACCAGTAACCAACAGGGCAATGAGCAGTTCTTC. It specifies CATSNQQGNEQFF.

This rearrangement joins TRBV20-1 to TRBJ1-3; unclear D gene. V was cut by 1 base and J by 10 bases, with 11 bases left in between. Germline V CDR1 and CDR2: DFQATT, SNEGSKA (reference sequence). The length of the CDR3 is 12 residues. As DNA, the CDR3 is TGCAGTGCTAGAGGAAGGGTGGAAACCATATATTTT. Translated, it gives CSARGRVETIYF.

The J gene is TRBJ2-1, the V gene TRBV2; TRBD2 is a possible D gene (5 bases). The germline gives CDR1 SNHLY, CDR2 FYNNEI. Trimming removed 4 bases at V and 0 bases at J, with 10 bases between. The length of the CDR3 is 15 residues. CDR3 protein: CASSVLAGSYNEQFF. CDR3 coding DNA: TGTGCCAGCAGTGTCCTAGCAGGCTCCTACAATGAGCAGTTCTTC.

The gene calls are TRBV7-2 and TRBJ2-3; perhaps TRBD1 as D (6 bases). The CDR3 has 14 amino acids. V lost 5 bases to trimming and J lost 1 base, with 10 bases between them. Germline assignment: CDR1 SGHTA and CDR2 FQGNSA. The CDR3 spells CASSPGQRTDTQYF. The CDR3 nucleotides read TGTGCCAGCAGCCCTGGACAGCGCACAGATACGCAGTATTTT.

The gene calls are TRBV11-1 and TRBJ2-2; 11 nucleotides line up with TRBD1. V trimming: 3 bases; J trimming: 6 bases; junction bases outside the gene matches: 12. The CDR3 consists of 18 residues. Germline CDR1 is SGHAT and CDR2 is FQDESV (reference sequence). CDR3 sequence reads: CASSLSGQGERKAGELFF. The CDR3 DNA follows: TGTGCCAGCAGCTTGTCGGGACAGGGGGAAAGAAAGGCCGGGGAGCTGTTTTTT. Using reference TRBV11-1 and TRBJ2-2 for the parts outside the CDR3, the full variable domain is EAEVAQSPRYKITEKSQAVAFWCDPISGHATLYWYRQILGQGPELLVQFQDESVVDDSQLPKDRFSAERLKGVDSTLKIQPAELGDSAMYLCASSLSGQGERKAGELFFGEGSRLTVL.

The chain employs TRBV7-2 and TRBJ2-7; D is unclear. The CDR3 contains 11 residues. Per the germline V gene, CDR1 is SGHTA and CDR2 is FQGNSA. V was shortened by 5 bases and J by 5 bases, with 7 bases between the two germline ends. The CDR3 sequence is CASSGEDEQYF. CDR3 in DNA: TGTGCCAGCAGCGGAGAAGACGAGCAGTACTTC.

Points on this clonotype: One end of the junction fails to match germline, which may point to a read error. The V and J genes are TRBV7-2 and TRBJ1-5; no definite D call. Germline CDR1 reads SGHTA; CDR2 reads FQGNSA. This CDR3 contains 14 residues. The CDR3 nucleotides are TGTGCCAGCAGCAGAGCGTATAGCAATCGGCCCCAGCATTTT. Amino acids: CASSRAYSNRPQHF.

This clonotype was found many times. J is TRBJ2-3 and V is TRBV29-1, with TRBD1 matching over 7 bases. CDR3 length: 13 residues. V lost 7 bases and J lost 6; bases outside the gene matches: 10. Per germline, CDR1 SQVTM and CDR2 ANQGSEA. In DNA form, the CDR3 reads TGCAGCGGCGTACAGGGGCGGTGGGATACGCAGTATTTT. This gives the protein CSGVQGRWDTQYF.

The chain uses TRBV29-1 and TRBJ2-3; no definite D call. The CDR3 has 12 residues. V was clipped by 3 bases and J by 2 bases, with 6 bases between them. The germline V gene has CDR1 SQVTM and CDR2 ANQGSEA. CDR3 sequence: CSVDPTTDTQYF. In DNA, the CDR3 is TGCAGCGTTGACCCCACCACAGATACGCAGTATTTT.

The chain recombines TRBV25-1 with TRBJ2-1; 7 nucleotides match TRBD2. Trimming took 3 bases from V and 4 from J; bases not matched to a gene: 6. The germline V gene has CDR1 MGHDK and CDR2 SYGVNS. The CDR3 is 15 residues long. The CDR3 is CASSEGGSLYNEQFF. CDR3 in DNA: TGTGCCAGCAGTGAGGGGGGGTCCCTATACAATGAGCAGTTCTTC.

The chain links TRBV7-9 to TRBJ2-1; D possibly matches TRBD1 or TRBD2 (5 bases each). Germline loops: CDR1 SEHNR, CDR2 FQNEAQ (reference sequence). Trimming took 4 bases from V and 3 from J, leaving 13 bases between them. The CDR3 runs to 15 residues. CDR3 bases: TGTGCCAGCAGCTCCCGGGACGGAATCTACAATGAGCAGTTCTTC. Its protein is CASSSRDGIYNEQFF.

V and J are TRBV28 and TRBJ2-1; 7 bases fit TRBD2. The CDR3 sequence is 14 residues long. The V gene end was trimmed by 10 bases and the J gene end by 3 bases; junction bases not matched to a gene: 9. Germline-derived CDR1 and CDR2 are MDHEN and SYDVKM. The chain's CDR3 is CATKRGGNYNEQFF. The CDR3 DNA is TGTGCCACCAAACGCGGGGGAAACTACAATGAGCAGTTCTTC.